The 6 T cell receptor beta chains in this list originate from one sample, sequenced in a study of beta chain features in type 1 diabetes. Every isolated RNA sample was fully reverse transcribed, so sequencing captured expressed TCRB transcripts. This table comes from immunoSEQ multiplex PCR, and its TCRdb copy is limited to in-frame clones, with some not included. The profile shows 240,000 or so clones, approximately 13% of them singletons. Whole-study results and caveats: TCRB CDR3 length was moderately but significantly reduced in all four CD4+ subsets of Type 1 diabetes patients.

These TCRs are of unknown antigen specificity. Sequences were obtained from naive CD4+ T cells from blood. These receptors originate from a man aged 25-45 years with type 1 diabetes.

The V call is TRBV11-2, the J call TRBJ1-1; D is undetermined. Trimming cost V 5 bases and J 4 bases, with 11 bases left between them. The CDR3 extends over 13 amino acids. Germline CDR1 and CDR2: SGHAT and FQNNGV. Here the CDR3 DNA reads TGTGCCAGCAGCCTACTCTTGAGCACTGAAGCTTTCTTT. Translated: CASSLLLSTEAFF.

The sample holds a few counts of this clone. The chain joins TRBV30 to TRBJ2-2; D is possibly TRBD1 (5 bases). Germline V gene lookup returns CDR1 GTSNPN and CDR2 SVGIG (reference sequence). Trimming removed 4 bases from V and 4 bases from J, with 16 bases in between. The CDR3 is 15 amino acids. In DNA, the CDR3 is TGTGCCTGGACTCCACCTCCAGGGTTCACCGGGGAGCTGTTTTTT. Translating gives CAWTPPPGFTGELFF.

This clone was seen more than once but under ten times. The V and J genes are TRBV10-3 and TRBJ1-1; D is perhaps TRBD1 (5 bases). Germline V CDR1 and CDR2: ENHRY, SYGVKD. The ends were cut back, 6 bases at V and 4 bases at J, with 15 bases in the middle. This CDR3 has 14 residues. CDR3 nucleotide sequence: TGTGCCATCAGAACCGGGCGAGACAGCACTGAAGCTTTCTTT. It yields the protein CAIRTGRDSTEAFF.

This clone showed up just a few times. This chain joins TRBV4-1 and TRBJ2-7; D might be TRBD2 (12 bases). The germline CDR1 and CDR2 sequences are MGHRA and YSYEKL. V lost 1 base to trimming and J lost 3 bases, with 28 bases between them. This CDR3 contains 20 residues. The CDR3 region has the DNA TGCGCCAGCAGCCAAGGTCGGGACAGGGGGTGGACTAGCGGGAACTACGAGCAGTACTTC. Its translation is CASSQGRDRGWTSGNYEQYF.

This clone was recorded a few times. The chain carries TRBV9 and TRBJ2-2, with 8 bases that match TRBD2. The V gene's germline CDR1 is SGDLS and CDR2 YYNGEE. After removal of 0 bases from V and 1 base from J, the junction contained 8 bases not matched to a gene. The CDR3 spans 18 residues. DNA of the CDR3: TGTGCCAGCAGCGTAGTCGGAGCGGGGGCCCTGAACACCGGGGAGCTGTTTTTT. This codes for CASSVVGAGALNTGELFF. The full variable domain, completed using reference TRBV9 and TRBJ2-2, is DSGVTQTPKHLITATGQRVTLRCSPRSGDLSVYWYQQSLDQGLQFLIQYYNGEERAKGNILERFSAQQFPDLHSELNLSSLELGDSALYFCASSVVGAGALNTGELFFGEGSRLTVL.

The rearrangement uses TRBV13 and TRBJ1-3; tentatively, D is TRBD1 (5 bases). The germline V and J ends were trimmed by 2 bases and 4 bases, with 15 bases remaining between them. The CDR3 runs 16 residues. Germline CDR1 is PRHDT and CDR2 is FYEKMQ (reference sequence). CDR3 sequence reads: CASSLRASNRGNTIYF. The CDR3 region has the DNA TGTGCCAGCAGCTTACGGGCATCCAACAGGGGAAACACCATATATTTT.